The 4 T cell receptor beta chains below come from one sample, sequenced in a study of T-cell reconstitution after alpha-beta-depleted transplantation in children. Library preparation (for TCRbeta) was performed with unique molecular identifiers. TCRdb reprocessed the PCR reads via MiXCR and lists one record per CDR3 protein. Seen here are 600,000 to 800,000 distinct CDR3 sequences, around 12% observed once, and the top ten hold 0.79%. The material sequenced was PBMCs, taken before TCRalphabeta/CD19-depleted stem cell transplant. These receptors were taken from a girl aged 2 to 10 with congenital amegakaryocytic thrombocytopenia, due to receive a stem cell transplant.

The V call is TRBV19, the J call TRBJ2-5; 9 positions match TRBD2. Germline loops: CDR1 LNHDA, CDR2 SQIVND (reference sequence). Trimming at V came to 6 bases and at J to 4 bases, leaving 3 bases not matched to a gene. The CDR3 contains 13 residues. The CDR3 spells CASRRAGGETQYF. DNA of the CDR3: TGTGCCAGTAGAAGAGCGGGAGGAGAGACCCAGTACTTC.

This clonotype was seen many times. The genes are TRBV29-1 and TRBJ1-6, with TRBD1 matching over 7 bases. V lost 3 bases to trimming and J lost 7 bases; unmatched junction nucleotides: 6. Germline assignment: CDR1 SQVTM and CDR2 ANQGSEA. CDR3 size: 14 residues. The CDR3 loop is CSVDPGTVNSPLHF. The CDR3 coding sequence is TGCAGCGTTGACCCCGGGACAGTCAATTCACCCCTCCACTTT.

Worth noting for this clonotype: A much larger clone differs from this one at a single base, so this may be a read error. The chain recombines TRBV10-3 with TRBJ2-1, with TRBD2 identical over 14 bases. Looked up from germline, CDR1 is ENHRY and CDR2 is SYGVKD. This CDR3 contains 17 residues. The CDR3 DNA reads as TGTGCCGTCAGTGGTGGGACTAGCGGGAGTTGGTCCAATGAGCAGTTCTTC. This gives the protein CAVSGGTSGSWSNEQFF.

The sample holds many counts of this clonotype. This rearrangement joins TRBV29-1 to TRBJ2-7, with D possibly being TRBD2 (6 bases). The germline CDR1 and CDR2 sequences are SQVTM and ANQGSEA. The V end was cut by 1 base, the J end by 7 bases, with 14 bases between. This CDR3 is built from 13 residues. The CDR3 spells CSVEAGLNYEQYF. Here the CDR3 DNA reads TGCAGCGTTGAAGCGGGACTCAATTATGAGCAGTACTTC.